The 4 T cell receptor beta chains presented below share a single source sample, sequenced in a study of Tregs in tolerant kidney transplant recipients. Produced via immunoSEQ multiplex PCR; TCRdb's table is partial and in-frame only. The sample consists of about 66,000 clones, more than 90% of them appearing once. The specimen was CD8+ T cells from blood, collected before the transplant. The receptors stem from a human donor who received a combined kidney and bone marrow transplant.

The V call is TRBV9, the J call TRBJ2-2, with 10 nucleotides matching TRBD2. J gave up 4 bases and V 0 bases, and 9 bases lay outside the gene matches. CDR3 length: 18 amino acids. From germline, CDR1 is SGDLS and CDR2 YYNGEE. The CDR3 loop reads CASSVESSGSPGTGELFF. CDR3 DNA sequence: TGTGCCAGCAGCGTAGAGTCTAGCGGGAGTCCGGGCACCGGGGAGCTGTTTTTT.

The chain uses TRBV5-1 and TRBJ1-1, with D tentatively TRBD1 (5 bases). Germline CDR1 and CDR2: SGHRS and YFSETQ. This CDR3 is built from 16 residues. Deletions cut 0 bases from V and 8 bases from J, with 20 bases between. The CDR3 bases are TGCGCCAGCAGCTTGGGGTGGGGGGGGACGGGACTCGAAGCTTTCTTT. This codes for CASSLGWGGTGLEAFF. Full variable domain (outside the CDR3, taken from reference TRBV5-1 and TRBJ1-1): KAGVTQTPRYLIKTRGQQVTLSCSPISGHRSVSWYQQTPGQGLQFLFEYFSETQRNKGNFPGRFSGRQFSNSRSEMNVSTLELGDSALYLCASSLGWGGTGLEAFFGQGTRLTVV.

This chain joins TRBV11-2 and TRBJ2-7, with D uncertain. Germline V gene lookup returns CDR1 SGHAT and CDR2 FQNNGV. Trimming shortened V by 3 bases and J by 9 bases, and 9 bases separated the two germline ends. This CDR3 is 11 amino acids long. The CDR3 region has the DNA TGTGCCAGCAGCTTCGAGACTGGGCAGTACTTC. It yields the protein CASSFETGQYF.

This chain links TRBV14 with TRBJ2-7; 8 positions agree with TRBD1. J was trimmed by 0 bases and V by 5 bases; bases with no gene match: 9. Germline V gives CDR1 SGHDN, CDR2 FVKESK. This CDR3 spans 16 amino acids. The CDR3 loop reads CASSAIWTGSSYEQYF. CDR3 nucleotide sequence: TGTGCCAGCAGCGCTATTTGGACAGGGAGCTCCTACGAGCAGTACTTC.